The clone carrying this T cell receptor (beta chain) was detected a few times. Its matching antigen is unknown. This entry belongs to a study of beta chain features in type 1 diabetes. CDR1 MDHEN and CDR2 SYDVKM come from the germline V gene. V was pared by 2 bases and J by 0 bases, with 11 bases between. The length of the CDR3 is 15 residues. Sequenced material consisted of expressed TCRB transcripts (all of the isolated RNA was reverse transcribed). The assay was immunoSEQ multiplex PCR, and TCRdb's table has in-frame clones only and misses some. The sample shows 250,000 to 350,000 clones, about 15% of them seen only once. Findings and caveats of the study: Compared with healthy donors, patients appeared to share more similar naive, central memory and regulatory TCRB repertoires. There was a moderate but significant shortening of TCRB CDR3s in all four CD4+ subsets of Type 1 diabetes patients. PCR could preferentially amplify shorter templates, alike in patients and controls. Among type 1 diabetes patients, VDJ junctions had fewer insertions and more deletions.

The chain has TRBV28 and TRBJ2-7; D may be TRBD2 (6 bases). What was sequenced was naive CD4+ T cells from blood. The clonotype originates from a man younger than 30 with type 1 diabetes. The chain's CDR3 is CASSLRRDHSYEQYF. The CDR3 DNA sequence: TGTGCCAGCAGTTTAAGGCGGGATCACTCCTACGAGCAGTACTTC. The variable domain in full, completed from reference TRBV28 and TRBJ2-7, reads DVKVTQSSRYLVKRTGEKVFLECVQDMDHENMFWYRQDPGLGLRLIYFSYDVKMKEKGDIPEGYSVSREKKERFSLILESASTNQTSMYLCASSLRRDHSYEQYFGPGTRLTVT.